Included here is one T cell receptor beta chain sequence, with context. The antigen is undetermined. Sequencing used cDNA as its template, made by extracting RNA and reverse transcribing it. Sequenced by immunoSEQ multiplex PCR; TCRdb stores in-frame clones only, minus some. Of around 210,000 clones listed, over 60% are singletons. Described treatment: oral pan-JAK inhibitor, 5-10 mg twice daily. This specimen belongs to a study of CD8+ T cells in alopecia areata. In the study overall: Treatment comprised oral tofacitinib, 5 to 10 mg twice daily, in treated patients.

Study findings and constraints: Only a single nonresponder existed, so baseline CD8+ expansion links stay unclear.

CDR1 and CDR2 (germline): LNHNV, YYDKDF (reference sequence). After removal of 4 bases from V and 10 bases from J, the junction contained 13 bases not matched to a gene. There are 15 residues in the CDR3. This clonotype was obtained from a human donor with alopecia areata. The material sequenced was CD4+ T cells sorted from blood, taken at week 4, from a patient treated with tofacitinib. The chain uses TRBV15 and TRBJ2-1; 7 bases match TRBD2. In DNA form, the CDR3 reads TGTGCCACCAGCAAAGAGGAGCGGGGCGCTGGGGAGCAGTTCTTC. Protein: CATSKEERGAGEQFF.